This TCR beta chain comes out of a study of T-cell memory formation after mild COVID-19. Study-level background: Clusters of TCRs were largely donor specific.

One entry per CDR3 protein, called by TCRdb with MiXCR from the 5' RACE reads. The sample consists of about 500,000 distinct CDR3 sequences, around 21% of them appearing once. The CDR3 covers 15 residues. The V segment lost 3 bases and the J segment 0 bases; nucleotides outside the gene matches: 2. CDR1 SGDLS and CDR2 YYNGEE come from the germline V gene. V is TRBV9 and J is TRBJ2-3, with TRBD2 matching over 9 bases. The sequenced sample was PBMCs or a T cell subset sorted from them (not recorded which). The sequence came from an adult woman who had mild COVID-19 (a few samples of this study predate the infection). Cell type and time point are not known. The CDR3 spells CASSGLAASTDTQYF. CDR3 in DNA: TGTGCCAGCAGCGGACTAGCGGCTAGCACAGATACGCAGTATTTT.